The 21 T cell receptor beta chains given below trace back to one sample, sequenced in a study of blood T cell repertoires in COVID-19. Sequenced by immunoSEQ multiplex PCR; TCRdb stores in-frame clones only, minus some. Among about 59,000 clones listed, around 90% were seen once. The sample comprised peripheral blood. The source of these receptors is a man older than 75 with acute or convalescent COVID-19.

The chain employs TRBV6-4 and TRBJ2-3; 8 positions agree with TRBD1. V gave up 1 base and J gave up 7 bases; unmatched junction bases: 7. Looked up from germline, CDR1 is MRHNA and CDR2 is SNTAGT. The CDR3 is made up of 15 amino acids. The CDR3 DNA reads TGTGCCAGCAGTGACTTTCGACAGGGGAGATATACGCAGTATTTT. This sequence encodes CASSDFRQGRYTQYF.

The genes are TRBV2 and TRBJ2-5; no firm D call. Germline V gives CDR1 SNHLY, CDR2 FYNNEI. The V and J ends lost 2 bases and 2 bases respectively, with 9 bases between them. There are 14 residues in the CDR3. CDR3 sequence: CASSESSVQETQYF. In DNA form, the CDR3 reads TGTGCCAGCAGTGAAAGCTCTGTACAAGAGACCCAGTACTTC.

The J gene is TRBJ1-2, the V gene TRBV5-4; maybe TRBD1 (5 bases). Germline loops: CDR1 SGHNT, CDR2 YYREEE (reference sequence). Trimming removed 1 base from V and 0 bases from J, with 10 bases in between. This CDR3 region has 15 residues. The CDR3 DNA reads as TGTGCCAGCAGCTTGCCCGCAGGGACTAACTATGGCTACACCTTC. It specifies CASSLPAGTNYGYTF.

This clone showed up just a few times. The J gene is TRBJ2-5, the V gene TRBV19; TRBD1 aligns across 8 bases. The V gene's germline CDR1 is LNHDA and CDR2 SQIVND (reference sequence). This CDR3 spans 11 amino acids. The V segment lost 7 bases and the J segment 7 bases; nucleotides outside the gene matches: 2. The CDR3 sequence is CASKQGGTQYF. The CDR3 DNA is TGTGCCAGTAAACAGGGGGGGACCCAGTACTTC.

The rearrangement joins TRBV6-5 to TRBJ2-5; 9 bases match TRBD2. Germline CDR1 MNHEY, CDR2 SVGAGI. V lost 7 bases, J lost 6 bases, and 6 bases stayed unmatched. The CDR3 runs 13 residues. CDR3 amino acids: CASTPSGVKTQYF. The CDR3, as DNA: TGTGCCAGCACCCCTAGCGGGGTAAAGACCCAGTACTTC.

The gene calls are TRBV19 and TRBJ2-2; 8 bases agree with TRBD1. V lost 6 bases, J lost 0 bases, and 3 bases stayed unmatched. The germline V gene has CDR1 LNHDA and CDR2 SQIVND (reference sequence). The CDR3 runs to 15 residues. The chain's CDR3 is CASRAGGPNTGELFF. DNA for the CDR3: TGTGCCAGTAGGGCAGGGGGCCCGAACACCGGGGAGCTGTTTTTT.

On this clone: The germline gene is not matched at one end of the junction; a read error may be the cause. The chain carries TRBV3-1 (or the pseudogene TRBV3-2) and TRBJ1-1; TRBD1 is a possible D gene (5 bases). CDR1 and CDR2 (germline): LGHDT, YNNKEL (reference sequence). There are 17 residues in the CDR3. The CDR3, as DNA: TGTGCCAGCAACCAAGGACCGGGGGTATGGACGGACACTGAAGCTTTCTTT. Amino acids: CASNQGPGVWTDTEAFF.

The rearrangement links TRBV5-4 to TRBJ2-7; 9 bases agree with TRBD1. Germline V gives CDR1 SGHNT, CDR2 YYREEE (reference sequence). The CDR3 runs to 15 residues. V lost 0 bases and J lost 3; bases outside the gene matches: 4. Here the CDR3 reads CASSLAGTGRYEQYF. The CDR3 DNA is TGTGCCAGCAGCTTGGCCGGGACAGGGCGCTACGAGCAGTACTTC.

The chain employs TRBV2 and TRBJ2-7, with 8 bases identical to TRBD1. The J segment lost 2 bases and the V segment lost 2 bases, leaving 5 bases of the junction unmatched. CDR1 and CDR2 from the germline V gene are SNHLY and FYNNEI. This CDR3 spans 15 amino acids. In DNA form, the CDR3 reads TGTGCCAGCAGTGAACGGACAGGGAGAACCTACGAGCAGTACTTC. Protein sequence: CASSERTGRTYEQYF. Looking up the rest from reference TRBV2 and TRBJ2-7 gives the full variable domain: EPEVTQTPSHQVTQMGQEVILRCVPISNHLYFYWYRQILGQKVEFLVSFYNNEISEKSEIFDDQFSVERPDGSNFTLKIRSTKLEDSAMYFCASSERTGRTYEQYFGPGTRLTVT.

The sample holds a few counts of this clone. The genes are TRBV5-6 and TRBJ2-3, with 7 nucleotides matching TRBD2. The V and J ends lost 3 bases and 0 bases, in that order; junction bases with no gene match: 7. Germline CDR1 SGHDT, CDR2 YYEEEE. The CDR3 contains 16 residues. The chain's CDR3 is CASSWGGSGSTDTQYF. As DNA, the CDR3 is TGTGCCAGCAGCTGGGGGGGTAGCGGCAGCACAGATACGCAGTATTTT.

The chain combines TRBV11-2 with TRBJ2-3, with D perhaps matching TRBD2 (7 bases). Trimming shortened V by 2 bases and J by 2 bases, and 14 bases separated the two germline ends. The length of the CDR3 is 16 residues. CDR1 and CDR2 (germline): SGHAT, FQNNGV. CDR3 amino acids: CASSLRARGLTDTQYF. The DNA for the CDR3 is TGTGCCAGCAGCTTACGGGCGCGGGGGCTCACAGATACGCAGTATTTT.

This chain links TRBV15 with TRBJ2-2; TRBD1 matches 10 bases. V gave up 3 bases and J gave up 6 bases; unmatched junction bases: 4. CDR1 and CDR2 from the germline V gene are LNHNV and YYDKDF (reference sequence). The CDR3 loop spans 15 amino acids. The CDR3 spells CATSSQGTGAGELFF. CDR3 nucleotides: TGTGCCACCAGCAGTCAGGGGACAGGGGCCGGGGAGCTGTTTTTT.

This clone came up once. This chain joins TRBV30 and TRBJ2-3; 14 bases are shared with TRBD2. Trimming took 3 bases from V and 6 from J; bases not matched to a gene: 5. CDR1 GTSNPN and CDR2 SVGIG come from the germline V gene (reference sequence). This CDR3 contains 15 residues. CDR3 in amino acids: CAWRGTSGGADTQYF. Here the CDR3 DNA reads TGTGCCTGGAGGGGGACTAGCGGGGGTGCTGATACGCAGTATTTT.

The CDR3 loop reads CANRGRGYQETQYF. The CDR3 DNA sequence: TGTGCCAACAGGGGGCGAGGATACCAAGAGACCCAGTACTTC. The chain couples TRBV2 to TRBJ2-5, with 9 bases lining up with TRBD1. J gave up 0 bases and V 10 bases, and 6 bases lay outside the gene matches. Germline V gene data show CDR1 as SNHLY and CDR2 as FYNNEI. The CDR3 is made up of 14 amino acids. Drawing the rest from reference TRBV2 and TRBJ2-5, the complete variable domain is EPEVTQTPSHQVTQMGQEVILRCVPISNHLYFYWYRQILGQKVEFLVSFYNNEISEKSEIFDDQFSVERPDGSNFTLKIRSTKLEDSAMYFCANRGRGYQETQYFGPGTRLLVL.

V is TRBV5-1 and J is TRBJ1-1, with D perhaps matching TRBD1 (5 bases). Trimming shortened V by 1 base and J by 0 bases, and 19 bases separated the two germline ends. The CDR3 loop spans 18 amino acids. CDR1 is SGHRS and CDR2 is YFSETQ in the germline V gene. The chain's CDR3 is CASSLRFPMGGMNTEAFF. DNA of the CDR3: TGCGCCAGCAGCTTGAGGTTTCCGATGGGGGGAATGAACACTGAAGCTTTCTTT.

The chain uses TRBV28 and TRBJ1-4; 7 bases fit TRBD1. The CDR3 has 15 amino acids. Trimming removed 6 bases from V and 6 bases from J; junction bases left unmatched: 10. Germline V gives CDR1 MDHEN, CDR2 SYDVKM. The CDR3 region is CASSAAGTADEKLFF. The CDR3 DNA sequence: TGTGCCAGCAGCGCCGCCGGGACAGCAGATGAAAAACTGTTTTTT.

The chain combines TRBV11-1 with TRBJ1-1, with D maybe TRBD1 (6 bases). V was clipped by 7 bases and J by 1 base, with 19 bases between them. The germline V gene encodes CDR1 SGHAT and CDR2 FQDESV (reference sequence). The CDR3 is made up of 16 amino acids. The CDR3 sequence is CASTPAEGTRNTEAFF. The CDR3 DNA sequence: TGTGCCAGCACCCCGGCCGAGGGGACACGGAACACTGAAGCTTTCTTT.

The rearrangement uses TRBV24-1 and TRBJ2-5; weak D call: TRBD1 (6 bases). The germline CDR1 and CDR2 sequences are KGHDR and SFDVKD. V lost 3 bases, J lost 7 bases, and 26 bases lay in between. The CDR3 runs to 18 residues. The chain's CDR3 is CATSDGGVWGSVRPTQYF. The DNA for the CDR3 is TGTGCCACCAGTGATGGGGGCGTTTGGGGCTCGGTGAGGCCGACCCAGTACTTC.

The chain joins TRBV7-2 to TRBJ1-1; TRBD1 is a possible D gene (5 bases). Germline V gives CDR1 SGHTA, CDR2 FQGNSA. The V gene lost 1 base and the J gene lost 7 bases, with 10 bases spanning the gap. The CDR3 is 13 amino acids. CDR3 region: CASSLGGEVEAFF. CDR3 DNA: TGTGCCAGCAGCTTAGGAGGGGAGGTTGAAGCTTTCTTT.

V gene TRBV18 combines with J gene TRBJ2-7; tentative D call: TRBD2 (5 bases). From germline, CDR1 is KGHSH and CDR2 LQKENI. V dropped 2 bases and J dropped 5 bases, with 16 bases sitting between them. The CDR3 is 15 residues long. CDR3 residues: CASSPNGPGRDEQYF. The CDR3 DNA follows: TGTGCCAGCTCACCAAACGGTCCGGGGAGAGACGAGCAGTACTTC.

This clone appeared a single time. V usage is TRBV5-4 and J usage is TRBJ2-2; tentative D call: TRBD1 (5 bases). The germline gives CDR1 SGHNT, CDR2 YYREEE (reference sequence). The CDR3 sequence is 14 residues long. The V gene lost 1 base and the J gene lost 5 bases, with 9 bases spanning the gap. The CDR3 coding sequence is TGTGCCAGCAGCTTGAAGGGGCCTACCGGGGAGCTGTTTTTT. It is translated as CASSLKGPTGELFF.